This entry lists 16 T cell receptor beta chains sequenced from one sample in a study of T cell responses to AZD1222 COVID-19 vaccine. TCRdb's copy holds only in-frame clones and misses some; the assay was immunoSEQ multiplex PCR. The table shows approximately 150,000 clones, with about 89% occurring only once. The sequenced sample was peripheral blood, obtained on day 0 of AZD1222 vaccination. The receptors were sampled from an adult in good health.

The CDR3 spells CSVRGVLVSEQYF. The DNA for the CDR3 is TGCAGCGTGCGGGGGGTCCTGGTATCCGAGCAGTACTTC. The chain employs TRBV29-1 and TRBJ2-7; 8 nucleotides agree with TRBD2. CDR1 and CDR2 (germline): SQVTM, ANQGSEA. The CDR3 is 13 residues long. The ends lost 6 bases at V and 6 bases at J; junction bases unmatched: 10.

The chain carries TRBV6-6 and TRBJ2-7, with 12 positions matching TRBD1. The V and J ends lost 4 bases and 7 bases, in that order; junction bases with no gene match: 8. The CDR3 has 15 residues. Germline loops: CDR1 MNHNY, CDR2 SVGAGI (reference sequence). CDR3 coding DNA: TGTGCCAGCAGTTCCGTGGGGACAGGGGGCGAAGAGCAGTACTTC. Translating gives CASSSVGTGGEEQYF.

The chain recombines TRBV4-1 with TRBJ2-3, with no clear D. The CDR3 has 15 amino acids. V lost 3 bases and J 2 bases, leaving 12 bases between the germline ends. Germline lookup yields CDR1 MGHRA and CDR2 YSYEKL. Written as DNA, the CDR3 is TGCGCCAGCAGCCAGAGACTTAGGGACACAGATACGCAGTATTTT. Translation: CASSQRLRDTDTQYF.

The rearrangement links TRBV19 to TRBJ1-5, with a weak D call TRBD1 (6 bases). The germline V and J ends were trimmed by 1 base and 0 bases, with 10 bases remaining between them. From germline, CDR1 is LNHDA and CDR2 SQIVND (reference sequence). CDR3 length equals 16 residues. The CDR3 is CASSIVGTSSNQPQHF. Here the CDR3 DNA reads TGTGCCAGTAGTATAGTGGGGACATCTAGCAATCAGCCCCAGCATTTT.

The V call is TRBV30, the J call TRBJ1-4; D might be TRBD1 (6 bases). Between the trimmed V and J ends, which lost 7 bases and 4 bases, there was a span of 13 bases. CDR1 GTSNPN and CDR2 SVGIG come from the germline V gene (reference sequence). CDR3 length: 13 residues. In DNA form, the CDR3 reads TGTGCCTCTACAGGACAGAATAATGAAAAACTGTTTTTT. This sequence encodes CASTGQNNEKLFF.

The rearrangement links TRBV21-1 to TRBJ1-6; TRBD1, the D gene given by the table, was not confirmed from the DNA. TRBV21-1 is deemed a pseudogene. CDR3 length equals 16 residues. The DNA for the CDR3 is TGTGCCAGCAGCAGTAAACTACAGGGTGCAAATTCACCCCTCCACTTT. Residues: CASSSKLQGANSPLHF.

This sequence joins TRBV27 and TRBJ1-2, with 7 nucleotides matching TRBD1. This CDR3 comprises 15 residues. Trimming took 6 bases from V and 8 from J; bases not matched to a gene: 15. Germline CDR1 reads MNHEY; CDR2 reads SMNVEV (reference sequence). The CDR3 sequence is CASSPRQGRMEGYTF. CDR3 bases: TGTGCCAGCAGCCCTAGACAGGGCAGAATGGAAGGCTACACCTTC.

The chain recombines TRBV7-2 with TRBJ2-2; 12 bases fit TRBD2. V lost 1 base and J lost 6; bases outside the gene matches: 3. CDR3 size: 16 residues. Looked up from germline, CDR1 is SGHTA and CDR2 is FQGNSA. CDR3 loop: CASSLGLAGVSGELFF. The CDR3, as DNA: TGTGCCAGCAGCTTAGGACTAGCGGGAGTCTCCGGGGAGCTGTTTTTT.

CDR3 in amino acids: CASSLDRLADEQFF. Written as DNA, the CDR3 is TGTGCCAGCAGCTTAGATCGCCTTGCGGATGAGCAGTTCTTC. J is TRBJ2-1 and V is TRBV11-2; D gene uncertain. CDR1 is SGHAT and CDR2 is FQNNGV in the germline V gene. V lost 0 bases, J lost 8 bases, and 11 bases lay in between. The length of the CDR3 is 14 residues.

Here the CDR3 reads CAWALQGIVNSPLHF. The CDR3, as DNA: TGTGCCTGGGCCTTACAGGGTATAGTGAATTCACCCCTCCACTTT. The V gene is TRBV30, the J gene TRBJ1-6; tentatively, D is TRBD1 (6 bases). V lost 5 bases, J lost 7 bases, and 18 bases lay in between. This CDR3 spans 15 amino acids. Germline CDR1 reads GTSNPN; CDR2 reads SVGIG (reference sequence).

The rearrangement links TRBV28 to TRBJ2-2; 8 bases are a match to TRBD2. With V trimmed by 6 bases and J by 8 bases, 14 bases remained unmatched. CDR1 MDHEN and CDR2 SYDVKM come from the germline V gene. This CDR3 is built from 16 residues. CDR3 sequence: CASRQTSGGWGGELFF. The DNA for the CDR3 is TGTGCCAGCAGGCAAACTAGCGGAGGTTGGGGTGGGGAGCTGTTTTTT.

V is TRBV7-9 and J is TRBJ2-1; TRBD2 matches 9 bases. This CDR3 has 15 amino acids. Unmatched junction bases numbered 9, after V lost 0 bases and J lost 12 bases. Germline lookup yields CDR1 SEHNR and CDR2 FQNEAQ (reference sequence). Here the CDR3 DNA reads TGTGCCAGCAGCTTAGCGGAGCTAGCGGGACAAATGCAGTTCTTC. Translation: CASSLAELAGQMQFF.

This clone was seen a single time. This chain joins TRBV7-3 and TRBJ2-5; D uncertain. This CDR3 contains 15 residues. Germline CDR1 SGHTA, CDR2 FQGTGA. Between the trimmed V and J ends, which lost 1 base and 2 bases, there was a span of 11 bases. The CDR3 region has the DNA TGTGCCAGCAGCTTAAAACGGGTAGAGCAAGAGACCCAGTACTTC. This gives the protein CASSLKRVEQETQYF.

The CDR3 is CAWSVFENTIYF. CDR3 DNA sequence: TGTGCCTGGAGTGTGTTCGAGAACACCATATATTTT. This sequence joins TRBV30 and TRBJ1-3; D ambiguous. Germline V CDR1 and CDR2: GTSNPN, SVGIG (reference sequence). The CDR3 length is 12 residues. V was shortened by 0 bases and J by 7 bases, with 7 bases between the two germline ends.

The chain combines TRBV7-3 with TRBJ2-2; no definite D call. Per germline, CDR1 SGHTA and CDR2 FQGTGA. CDR3 length equals 15 residues. Trimming took 5 bases from V and 4 from J, leaving 14 bases between them. In DNA, the CDR3 is TGTGCCAGCAGCCGGGCCTTGACTGGCACCGGGGAGCTGTTTTTT. Residues: CASSRALTGTGELFF.

V usage is TRBV19 and J usage is TRBJ1-1; maybe TRBD1 (5 bases). Per germline, CDR1 LNHDA and CDR2 SQIVND (reference sequence). V was clipped by 7 bases and J by 3 bases, with 15 bases between them. This CDR3 contains 14 residues. As DNA, the CDR3 is TGTGCCAGTACCGTACAAGGGGTTGACACTGAAGCTTTCTTT. This encodes CASTVQGVDTEAFF.